The 2 T cell receptor beta chains in this list originate from one sample, sequenced in a study of cytomegalovirus exposure and HLA in healthy donors. Primers for the PCR totalled 60 Vbeta and 13 Jbeta. The assay was immunoSEQ multiplex PCR, and TCRdb's table has in-frame clones only and misses some. The sample yields 70,000 to 100,000 clones, 60% to 80% seen once. Sample: PBMCs. The receptors were sampled from a woman in her forties or fifties in good health and CMV-seropositive.

The genes are TRBV4-1 and TRBJ2-7; weak D call: TRBD2 (5 bases). In germline, CDR1 is MGHRA, CDR2 YSYEKL. This CDR3 has 15 amino acids. V was clipped by 1 base and J by 3 bases, with 13 bases between them. CDR3 loop: CASSQGSRAFYEQYF. CDR3 in DNA: TGCGCCAGCAGCCAAGGGTCGAGGGCCTTCTACGAGCAGTACTTC.

V usage is TRBV7-9 and J usage is TRBJ2-5, with unresolved D. The length of the CDR3 is 14 residues. Looked up from germline, CDR1 is SEHNR and CDR2 is FQNEAQ (reference sequence). V gave up 2 bases and J gave up 2 bases, with 9 bases separating them. The CDR3 DNA follows: TGTGCCAGCAGCTTACCCCAGATTCAAGAGACCCAGTACTTC. Protein: CASSLPQIQETQYF.